These T cell receptor beta chains were read from a single sample in a study of T cells in Graves' hyperthyroidism and ophthalmopathy. In TCRdb, the multiplex PCR reads were re-called with MiXCR into one record per CDR3 protein. The table shows a few hundred thousand distinct CDR3 sequences, with approximately 14% occurring only once. Sequenced input: blood. These receptors came from a woman between 18 and 29 years old with Graves' hyperthyroidism. CDR3s include the opening cysteine and the closing phenylalanine or tryptophan. Fields, in order: J gene, V gene, clone size, D gene, CDR3 protein, CDR3 DNA. D genes are given only for firm matches. A clone size is listed for some rows: how often the clone was seen (once, few, many), or a class if it is expanded.

j_gene: TRBJ2-7; v_gene: TRBV27; abundance: many; d_gene: TRBD1; CDR3aa: CASSFSAGTGGYEQYF; CDR3nt: TGTGCCAGCAGTTTCTCCGCCGGGACAGGGGGCTACGAGCAGTACTTC
j_gene: TRBJ2-3; v_gene: TRBV7-2; abundance: many; d_gene: -; CDR3aa: CASSSGPAGGLTDTQYF; CDR3nt: TGTGCCAGCAGCTCCGGACCCGCGGGTGGCCTCACAGATACGCAGTATTTT
j_gene: TRBJ2-1; v_gene: TRBV3-1; abundance: many; d_gene: TRBD1; CDR3aa: CASSQGQGTLTGEQFF; CDR3nt: TGTGCCAGCAGCCAGGGACAGGGGACCCTAACGGGTGAGCAGTTCTTC
j_gene: TRBJ1-1; v_gene: TRBV11-3; abundance: many; d_gene: -; CDR3aa: CASSSSRGGEAFF; CDR3nt: TGTGCCAGCAGCTCCAGCCGGGGGGGTGAAGCTTTCTTT
j_gene: TRBJ1-5; v_gene: TRBV24-1; abundance: -; d_gene: -; CDR3aa: CATSGGLGPGQPQHF; CDR3nt: TGTGCCACCAGTGGGGGATTGGGTCCCGGTCAACCCCAGCATTTT
j_gene: TRBJ2-7; v_gene: TRBV6-1; abundance: many; d_gene: -; CDR3aa: CASIRRGGAYEQYF; CDR3nt: TGTGCCAGCATTCGACGGGGAGGAGCCTACGAGCAGTACTTC
j_gene: TRBJ1-6; v_gene: TRBV5-1; abundance: -; d_gene: -; CDR3aa: CASSLVQADNSPLHF; CDR3nt: TGCGCCAGCAGCTTGGTACAGGCAGATAATTCACCCCTCCACTTT
j_gene: TRBJ1-3; v_gene: TRBV24-1; abundance: -; d_gene: -; CDR3aa: CATASGTAGNTIYF; CDR3nt: TGTGCCACCGCATCGGGAACCGCTGGAAACACCATATATTTT
j_gene: TRBJ1-3; v_gene: TRBV29-1; abundance: -; d_gene: -; CDR3aa: CSVERRGDHGNTIYF; CDR3nt: TGCAGCGTTGAAAGGCGCGGGGATCATGGAAACACCATATATTTT
j_gene: TRBJ1-2; v_gene: TRBV5-1; abundance: once; d_gene: -; CDR3aa: CASSSPLSDYGYTF; CDR3nt: TGCGCCAGCAGCTCCCCACTCAGCGACTATGGCTACACCTTC
j_gene: TRBJ2-7; v_gene: TRBV7-9; abundance: few; d_gene: -; CDR3aa: CASSLISGDFYEQYF; CDR3nt: TGTGCCAGCAGCTTAATTTCGGGGGACTTCTACGAGCAGTACTTC
j_gene: TRBJ1-2; v_gene: TRBV7-9; abundance: -; d_gene: -; CDR3aa: CASSQGKLYNYGYTF; CDR3nt: TGTGCCAGCAGCCAGGGGAAGCTGTATAACTATGGCTACACCTTC
j_gene: TRBJ2-1; v_gene: TRBV6-2/TRBV6-3; abundance: few; d_gene: -; CDR3aa: CASTPRLGPTNEQFF; CDR3nt: TGTGCCAGCACCCCCCGACTAGGGCCCACGAATGAGCAGTTCTTC
j_gene: TRBJ2-7; v_gene: TRBV20-1; abundance: many; d_gene: TRBD1; CDR3aa: CSAIRPGTALREQYF; CDR3nt: TGCAGTGCGATCAGACCCGGGACAGCTCTACGAGAGCAGTACTTC
j_gene: TRBJ2-2; v_gene: TRBV2; abundance: few; d_gene: -; CDR3aa: CASSEGFQGELFF; CDR3nt: TGTGCCAGCAGTGAAGGGTTTCAGGGGGAGCTGTTTTTT
j_gene: TRBJ2-7; v_gene: TRBV19; abundance: -; d_gene: -; CDR3aa: CASSIGRGTYEQYF; CDR3nt: TGTGCCAGTAGTATTGGACGAGGAACCTACGAGCAGTACTTC
j_gene: TRBJ1-6; v_gene: TRBV28; abundance: many; d_gene: TRBD1; CDR3aa: CASRTGKSPLHF; CDR3nt: TGTGCCAGCAGGACAGGGAAATCACCCCTCCACTTT
j_gene: TRBJ1-1; v_gene: TRBV28; abundance: many; d_gene: -; CDR3aa: CASSLYSLNTEAFF; CDR3nt: TGTGCCAGCAGTTTATACAGTCTGAACACTGAAGCTTTCTTT
j_gene: TRBJ1-2; v_gene: TRBV29-1; abundance: -; d_gene: -; CDR3aa: CSVEDHNSYGYTF; CDR3nt: TGCAGCGTTGAAGATCATAACAGCTATGGCTACACCTTC
j_gene: TRBJ2-1; v_gene: TRBV5-1; abundance: many; d_gene: TRBD1; CDR3aa: CASSLGQGYYNEQFF; CDR3nt: TGCGCCAGCAGCTTGGGACAGGGATACTACAATGAGCAGTTCTTC
j_gene: TRBJ2-3; v_gene: TRBV24-1; abundance: many; d_gene: -; CDR3aa: CATSDNGPRGPDTQYF; CDR3nt: TGTGCCACCAGTGATAACGGCCCGAGGGGCCCAGATACGCAGTATTTT
j_gene: TRBJ1-2; v_gene: TRBV15; abundance: few; d_gene: -; CDR3aa: CATSRDQGRVNGYTF; CDR3nt: TGTGCCACCAGCAGAGATCAGGGCAGGGTGAATGGCTACACCTTC
j_gene: TRBJ2-7; v_gene: TRBV15; abundance: many; d_gene: TRBD1; CDR3aa: CATSRDAGQGYEQYF; CDR3nt: TGTGCCACCAGCAGAGATGCGGGACAGGGCTACGAGCAGTACTTC
j_gene: TRBJ1-5; v_gene: TRBV27; abundance: -; d_gene: -; CDR3aa: CASSEGGSMGPQHF; CDR3nt: TGTGCCAGCAGTGAAGGGGGGTCCATGGGGCCCCAGCATTTT
j_gene: TRBJ2-3; v_gene: TRBV7-3; abundance: -; d_gene: TRBD2; CDR3aa: CASGGKYTDTQYF; CDR3nt: TGTGCCTCGGGGGGGAAATACACAGATACGCAGTATTTT
j_gene: TRBJ2-3; v_gene: TRBV7-2; abundance: -; d_gene: TRBD2; CDR3aa: CASSFRTSGRGPPSTDTQYF; CDR3nt: TGTGCCAGCAGCTTTCGGACTAGCGGGAGGGGCCCGCCTAGCACAGATACGCAGTATTTT
j_gene: TRBJ2-7; v_gene: TRBV6-6; abundance: -; d_gene: TRBD2; CDR3aa: CASSYSSPSGYEQYF; CDR3nt: TGTGCCAGCAGTTACTCGAGCCCTAGCGGATACGAGCAGTACTTC
j_gene: TRBJ2-1; v_gene: TRBV29-1; abundance: few; d_gene: -; CDR3aa: CSVGGLFRNEQFF; CDR3nt: TGCAGCGTTGGGGGTCTGTTTAGGAATGAGCAGTTCTTC
j_gene: TRBJ1-4; v_gene: TRBV20-1; abundance: many; d_gene: TRBD1; CDR3aa: CSANGQGAEKLFF; CDR3nt: TGCAGTGCTAACGGCCAGGGGGCGGAAAAACTGTTTTTT
j_gene: TRBJ1-4; v_gene: TRBV2; abundance: few; d_gene: -; CDR3aa: CASRGWNDNEKLFF; CDR3nt: TGTGCCAGCAGAGGTTGGAACGATAATGAAAAACTGTTTTTT
j_gene: TRBJ2-1; v_gene: TRBV28; abundance: -; d_gene: TRBD1; CDR3aa: CASIGTGDWEQFF; CDR3nt: TGTGCCAGCATTGGTACAGGGGATTGGGAGCAGTTCTTC
j_gene: TRBJ2-7; v_gene: TRBV10-3; abundance: -; d_gene: -; CDR3aa: CAIHPDTTYEQYF; CDR3nt: TGTGCCATACACCCGGACACCACCTACGAGCAGTACTTC
j_gene: TRBJ2-3; v_gene: TRBV7-9; abundance: many; d_gene: -; CDR3aa: CASSAWLGTDTQYF; CDR3nt: TGTGCCAGCAGCGCCTGGCTAGGCACAGATACGCAGTATTTT
j_gene: TRBJ2-2; v_gene: TRBV6-2/TRBV6-3; abundance: many; d_gene: -; CDR3aa: CASSYSAGAALNTGELFF; CDR3nt: TGTGCCAGCAGTTACTCTGCGGGGGCCGCATTGAACACCGGGGAGCTGTTTTTT
j_gene: TRBJ1-5; v_gene: TRBV7-8; abundance: -; d_gene: TRBD1; CDR3aa: CASSWGQSNQPQHF; CDR3nt: TGTGCCAGCAGCTGGGGACAGTCCAATCAGCCCCAGCATTTT
j_gene: TRBJ2-4; v_gene: TRBV6-2/TRBV6-3; abundance: -; d_gene: TRBD1; CDR3aa: CASAWTGGPKNIQYF; CDR3nt: TGTGCCAGCGCCTGGACAGGGGGGCCCAAAAACATTCAGTACTTC
j_gene: TRBJ2-3; v_gene: TRBV12-3/TRBV12-4; abundance: few; d_gene: -; CDR3aa: CASRLTSTDTQYF; CDR3nt: TGTGCCAGCAGACTCACTAGCACAGATACGCAGTATTTT
j_gene: TRBJ2-1; v_gene: TRBV7-9; abundance: few; d_gene: -; CDR3aa: CASSLRFNNEQFF; CDR3nt: TGTGCCAGCAGCTTACGATTCAACAATGAGCAGTTCTTC
j_gene: TRBJ2-1; v_gene: TRBV2; abundance: -; d_gene: TRBD2; CDR3aa: CATRPSGGAGDNEQFF; CDR3nt: TGTGCCACCCGGCCTAGCGGGGGCGCCGGGGACAATGAGCAGTTCTTC
j_gene: TRBJ2-5; v_gene: TRBV12-3/TRBV12-4; abundance: many; d_gene: -; CDR3aa: CASSPLPWGETQYF; CDR3nt: TGTGCCAGCAGTCCCCTGCCCTGGGGGGAGACCCAGTACTTC